This TCR beta chain comes out of a study of blood T cell repertoires in COVID-19. Only in-frame clones appear in the TCRdb table, and some are missing; sequencing was by immunoSEQ multiplex PCR. The repertoire holds some 240,000 clones, with about 90% as singletons. Recruited during active infection, patients (from Seattle) were subsequently followed longitudinally. Germline CDR1 and CDR2: SGDLS and YYNGEE. V was pared by 4 bases and J by 2 bases, with 15 bases between. The length of the CDR3 is 15 residues. The TCR comes from a man between 60 and 70 years old with COVID-19, enrolled during active disease. V and J are TRBV9 and TRBJ2-5, with a weak D call TRBD1 (5 bases). The sequenced sample consisted of peripheral blood. CDR3 sequence: CASSTWGFPQETQYF. In DNA form, the CDR3 reads TGTGCCAGCAGCACTTGGGGCTTTCCTCAAGAGACCCAGTACTTC.